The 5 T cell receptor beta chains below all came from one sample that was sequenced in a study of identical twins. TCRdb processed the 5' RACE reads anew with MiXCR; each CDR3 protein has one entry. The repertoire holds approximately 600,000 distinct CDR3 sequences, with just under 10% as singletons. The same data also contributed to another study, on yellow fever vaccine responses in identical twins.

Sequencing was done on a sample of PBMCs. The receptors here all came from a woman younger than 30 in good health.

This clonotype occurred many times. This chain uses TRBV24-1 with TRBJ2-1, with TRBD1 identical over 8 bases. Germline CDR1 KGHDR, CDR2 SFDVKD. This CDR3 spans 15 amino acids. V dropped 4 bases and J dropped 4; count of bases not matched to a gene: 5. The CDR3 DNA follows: TGTGCCACCAGTGACATGGACAGGGTTTACAATGAGCAGTTCTTC. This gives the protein CATSDMDRVYNEQFF.

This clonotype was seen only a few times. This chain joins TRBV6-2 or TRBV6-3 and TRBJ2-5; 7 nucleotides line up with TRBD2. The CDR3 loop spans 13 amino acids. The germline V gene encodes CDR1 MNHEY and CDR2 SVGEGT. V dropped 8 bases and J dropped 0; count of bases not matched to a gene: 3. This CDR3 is CASGRGDQETQYF. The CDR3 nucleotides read TGTGCCAGCGGGAGGGGAGACCAAGAGACCCAGTACTTC.

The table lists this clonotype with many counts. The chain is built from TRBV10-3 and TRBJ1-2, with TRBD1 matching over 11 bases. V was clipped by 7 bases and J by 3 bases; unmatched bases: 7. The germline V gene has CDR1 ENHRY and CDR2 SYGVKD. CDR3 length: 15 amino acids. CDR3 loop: CAIISGQGGDYGYTF. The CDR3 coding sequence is TGTGCCATCATTTCGGGACAGGGGGGTGACTATGGCTACACCTTC.

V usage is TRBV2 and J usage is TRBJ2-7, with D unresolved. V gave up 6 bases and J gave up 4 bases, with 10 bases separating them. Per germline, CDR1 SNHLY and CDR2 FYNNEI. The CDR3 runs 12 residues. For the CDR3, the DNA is TGTGCCAGCAGGGAGATACTATACGAGCAGTACTTC. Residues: CASREILYEQYF.

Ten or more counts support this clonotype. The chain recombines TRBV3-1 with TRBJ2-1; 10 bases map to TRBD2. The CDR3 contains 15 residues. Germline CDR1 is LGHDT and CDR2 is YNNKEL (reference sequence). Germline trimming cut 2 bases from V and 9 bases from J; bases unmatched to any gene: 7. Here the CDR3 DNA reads TGTGCCAGCAGCCAACCAGCGGGGGGGTTGAGTGAGCAGTTCTTC. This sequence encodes CASSQPAGGLSEQFF.